The 22 T cell receptor beta chains below were found in one sample sequenced in a study of cytomegalovirus exposure and HLA in healthy donors. Amplification used 60 Vbeta primers and 13 Jbeta primers. The method was immunoSEQ multiplex PCR; TCRdb's version includes in-frame clones alone and lacks a portion of them. The sample has tens of thousands of clones. Sequencing input: PBMCs. The source is a man aged 40-49 years in good health and CMV-seronegative.

V gene TRBV28 combines with J gene TRBJ1-4; 9 positions match TRBD1. Per germline, CDR1 MDHEN and CDR2 SYDVKM. V was clipped by 4 bases and J by 7 bases; unmatched bases: 10. This CDR3 has 16 amino acids. In DNA, the CDR3 is TGTGCCAGCAGTTGGTTACCGGGACAGGGACTTGAAAAACTGTTTTTT. As protein: CASSWLPGQGLEKLFF.

The chain carries TRBV15 and TRBJ1-5; 11 bases map to TRBD1. The ends lost 0 bases at V and 10 bases at J; junction bases unmatched: 5. Germline CDR1 reads LNHNV; CDR2 reads YYDKDF (reference sequence). The CDR3 consists of 15 residues. The CDR3 region is CATSRDWTGGGPQHF. Here the CDR3 DNA reads TGTGCCACCAGCAGAGATTGGACAGGGGGCGGCCCCCAGCATTTT. Full variable domain (rest looked up from reference TRBV15 and TRBJ1-5): DAMVIQNPRYQVTQFGKPVTLSCSQTLNHNVMYWYQQKSSQAPKLLFHYYDKDFNNEADTPDNFQSRRPNTSFCFLDIRSPGLGDTAMYLCATSRDWTGGGPQHFGDGTRLSIL.

The chain recombines TRBV18 with TRBJ2-7; D gene ambiguous. The CDR3 spans 14 residues. Trimming took 3 bases from V and 6 from J, leaving 15 bases between them. Looked up from germline, CDR1 is KGHSH and CDR2 is LQKENI. The CDR3 DNA sequence: TGTGCCAGCTCACCTGACGGTTACTCAGGCGAGCAGTACTTC. This codes for CASSPDGYSGEQYF.

The chain recombines TRBV5-4 with TRBJ1-5; 12 bases align to TRBD1. The germline CDR1 and CDR2 sequences are SGHNT and YYREEE (reference sequence). Unmatched junction bases numbered 4, after V lost 2 bases and J lost 4 bases. The CDR3 is 16 amino acids. CDR3 nucleotide sequence: TGTGCCAGCAGCTTTGGGGGACAGGGGGCAAATCAGCCCCAGCATTTT. Protein sequence: CASSFGGQGANQPQHF.

The chain has TRBV6-5 and TRBJ2-7, with 7 bases that match TRBD2. Germline V gives CDR1 MNHEY, CDR2 SVGAGI. J lost 0 bases, V lost 3 bases, and 5 bases had no gene match. The CDR3 spans 15 residues. The chain's CDR3 is CASSYAGLSSYEQYF. The CDR3 nucleotides are TGTGCCAGCAGTTATGCGGGACTAAGCTCCTACGAGCAGTACTTC.

This sequence joins TRBV30 and TRBJ1-2; TRBD1 is a possible D gene (6 bases). The germline V and J ends were trimmed by 4 bases and 6 bases, with 12 bases remaining between them. This CDR3 contains 12 residues. Per the germline V gene, CDR1 is GTSNPN and CDR2 is SVGIG (reference sequence). The CDR3 region is CAWNRDTHGYTF. As DNA, the CDR3 is TGTGCCTGGAACCGGGACACCCATGGCTACACCTTC.

This sequence joins TRBV18 and TRBJ2-2; D may be TRBD1 (6 bases). Trimming removed 6 bases at V and 0 bases at J, with 17 bases between. CDR3 length: 17 amino acids. Germline CDR1 is KGHSH and CDR2 is LQKENI. Written as DNA, the CDR3 is TGTGCCAGCTCCTCAACTCGAGGGACACCGAACACCGGGGAGCTGTTTTTT. Protein: CASSSTRGTPNTGELFF. Full variable domain (remainder filled in from reference TRBV18 and TRBJ2-2): NAGVMQNPRHLVRRRGQEARLRCSPMKGHSHVYWYRQLPEEGLKFMVYLQKENIIDESGMPKERFSAEFPKEGPSILRIQQVVRGDSAAYFCASSSTRGTPNTGELFFGEGSRLTVL.

The chain couples TRBV5-3 to TRBJ2-7; D perhaps matches TRBD2 (6 bases). TRBV5-3 is placed among ORFs of uncertain function. The V end lost 0 bases, the J end lost 5 bases, and 15 bases lay between the germline ends. The CDR3 is 15 amino acids. The CDR3 DNA reads TGTGCCAGAAGCTTGGTTCAGCGGGCCGGGGACGAGCAGTACTTC. Encoded protein: CARSLVQRAGDEQYF.

The chain recombines TRBV6-6 with TRBJ1-4; possibly TRBD1 for D (5 bases). The ends were cut back, 6 bases at V and 8 bases at J, with 19 bases in the middle. Germline-derived CDR1 and CDR2 are MNHNY and SVGAGI (reference sequence). This CDR3 has 15 residues. In DNA, the CDR3 is TGTGCCAGCAGCCACTTGGCCAGGGTGGAGGAAAAACTGTTTTTT. Protein product: CASSHLARVEEKLFF.

The chain links TRBV7-2 to TRBJ2-7; 11 nucleotides agree with TRBD1. Germline CDR1 SGHTA, CDR2 FQGNSA. The CDR3 is made up of 15 amino acids. J lost 7 bases, V lost 1 base, and 6 bases had no gene match. As DNA, the CDR3 is TGTGCCAGCAGCTTAGGCAGGGGACAGGGGGGTGAGCAGTACTTC. This codes for CASSLGRGQGGEQYF.

The chain employs TRBV29-1 and TRBJ2-1, with D possibly TRBD2 on 6 matching bases. Germline CDR1 is SQVTM and CDR2 is ANQGSEA. CDR3 length: 13 amino acids. V gave up 3 bases and J gave up 2 bases, with 8 bases separating them. The CDR3 DNA reads as TGCAGCGTTGACGGCGGGACCTACAATGAGCAGTTCTTC. Translation gives CSVDGGTYNEQFF.

The chain uses TRBV21-1 and TRBJ2-5; TRBD2 is the table's D call, not checked against the DNA. TRBV21-1 is noted as a pseudogene. This CDR3 comprises 16 residues. DNA for the CDR3: TGTGCCAGCAGCAAACGTGCGCCGCTGGGAGGAGAGACCCAGTACTTC. This gives the protein CASSKRAPLGGETQYF.

The chain carries TRBV5-1 and TRBJ2-1, with TRBD2 as a possible D gene (5 bases). CDR3 length: 13 amino acids. Germline CDR1 SGHRS, CDR2 YFSETQ. V was shortened by 0 bases and J by 8 bases, with 9 bases between the two germline ends. CDR3 DNA: TGCGCCAGCAGCTTGGCCGGGGTCCATGAGCAGTTCTTC. Its translation: CASSLAGVHEQFF. Full variable domain (rest looked up from reference TRBV5-1 and TRBJ2-1): KAGVTQTPRYLIKTRGQQVTLSCSPISGHRSVSWYQQTPGQGLQFLFEYFSETQRNKGNFPGRFSGRQFSNSRSEMNVSTLELGDSALYLCASSLAGVHEQFFGPGTRLTVL.

V is TRBV7-3 and J is TRBJ2-2; weak D call: TRBD2 (5 bases). Looked up from germline, CDR1 is SGHTA and CDR2 is FQGTGA. The CDR3 runs to 14 residues. The ends were cut back, 0 bases at V and 6 bases at J, with 8 bases in the middle. The CDR3 region has the DNA TGTGCCAGCAGCTTAACGTGGGGAGCCGGGGAGCTGTTTTTT. This translates into CASSLTWGAGELFF.

CDR3 loop: CASAGDRGGNDEQFF. The CDR3 DNA reads as TGTGCCAGCGCTGGGGATCGGGGGGGCAATGACGAGCAGTTCTTC. The gene calls are TRBV27 and TRBJ2-1, with TRBD2 matching over 8 bases. The junction had 16 bases not matched to a gene; V was cut back by 8 bases and J by 10 bases. The CDR3 covers 15 residues. Germline CDR1 is MNHEY and CDR2 is SMNVEV (reference sequence).

This rearrangement joins TRBV30 to TRBJ2-5, with TRBD2 matching over 13 bases. The V gene's germline CDR1 is GTSNPN and CDR2 SVGIG (reference sequence). CDR3 size: 14 residues. V shed 3 bases and J 9 bases; nucleotides not matched to a gene: 7. The CDR3 sequence is CAWRTSGGRGAQYF. CDR3 sequence (DNA): TGTGCCTGGAGGACTAGCGGGGGGCGGGGGGCCCAGTACTTC.

The gene calls are TRBV29-1 and TRBJ2-1; 9 nucleotides match TRBD2. Germline CDR1 SQVTM, CDR2 ANQGSEA. With V trimmed by 7 bases and J by 0 bases, 10 bases remained unmatched. CDR3 length: 16 residues. This chain's CDR3 is CSAGAGGLLSYNEQFF. CDR3 bases: TGCAGCGCTGGGGCGGGGGGGCTTCTCTCCTACAATGAGCAGTTCTTC.

The CDR3 DNA reads TGCACCAGCAGCCAAGATTCTAGACTGTGCACCGGGGAGCTGTTTTTT. It is translated as CTSSQDSRLCTGELFF. The chain recombines TRBV1 with TRBJ2-2; the table's D call TRBD2 went unverified against the DNA. TRBV1 corresponds to a pseudogene. The CDR3 spans 16 residues.

This chain links TRBV5-1 with TRBJ1-3, with D tentatively TRBD1 (6 bases). The CDR3 spans 17 residues. The germline gives CDR1 SGHRS, CDR2 YFSETQ. V lost 1 base to trimming and J lost 0 bases, with 14 bases between them. CDR3 loop: CASSLTGTQNSGNTIYF. The CDR3 region has the DNA TGCGCCAGCAGCTTGACCGGGACACAAAACTCTGGAAACACCATATATTTT.

The rearrangement joins TRBV7-2 to TRBJ1-6, with D tentatively TRBD1 (5 bases). Trimming left V 5 bases short and J 5 bases short, with 16 bases between. The CDR3 has 16 amino acids. Germline lookup yields CDR1 SGHTA and CDR2 FQGNSA. The CDR3 region has the DNA TGTGCCAGCAGCCTCGAGGTAGGGGCGAATAATTCACCCCTCCACTTT. Its protein is CASSLEVGANNSPLHF.

The gene calls are TRBV4-1 and TRBJ1-1, with 7 bases that match TRBD1. CDR1 is MGHRA, CDR2 YSYEKL, per germline. Losses at the gene ends were 2 bases for V and 8 bases for J; bases not matched to a gene: 8. This CDR3 spans 14 amino acids. CDR3: CASSQILRTGEAFF. Here the CDR3 DNA reads TGCGCCAGCAGCCAAATACTAAGGACAGGAGAAGCTTTCTTT.

The rearrangement links TRBV6-5 to TRBJ2-7; D uncertain. Per the germline V gene, CDR1 is MNHEY and CDR2 is SVGAGI. V was cut by 6 bases and J by 6 bases, with 15 bases left in between. This CDR3 has 13 amino acids. CDR3 residues: CASRGDPLGEQYF. The CDR3, as DNA: TGTGCCAGCAGAGGCGATCCCCTAGGCGAGCAGTACTTC.